The 12 T cell receptor beta chains listed next were all sequenced from one sample in a study of T-cell memory formation after mild COVID-19. TCRdb reprocessed the 5' RACE reads via MiXCR and lists one record per CDR3 protein. Of a few hundred thousand distinct CDR3 sequences listed, roughly 30% were seen once; the top ten hold 10% to 12%. Material for sequencing was PBMCs or a T cell subset sorted from them (not recorded which). These receptor sequences come from an adult woman who had mild COVID-19 (a few samples of this study predate the infection). Cell type and time point are not known.

This clonotype was found a few times. The rearrangement links TRBV6-2 or TRBV6-3 to TRBJ1-2; no clear D. CDR1 and CDR2 (germline): MNHEY, SVGEGT. V gave up 10 bases and J gave up 3 bases, with 15 bases separating them. This CDR3 is built from 13 residues. The CDR3 DNA is TGTGCCACCAAGCCCCCAGGTGACTATGGCTACACCTTC. Encoded protein: CATKPPGDYGYTF.

The V and J genes are TRBV7-6 and TRBJ2-1, with D possibly matching TRBD2 (6 bases). The CDR3 has 14 amino acids. Trimming removed 5 bases from V and 3 bases from J, with 11 bases in between. The germline gives CDR1 SGHVS, CDR2 FNYEAQ. The CDR3 sequence: CASSRDGGYNEQFF. As DNA, the CDR3 is TGTGCCAGCAGCCGGGACGGGGGCTACAATGAGCAGTTCTTC.

The chain carries TRBV6-2 or TRBV6-3 and TRBJ1-1; 7 positions match TRBD1. J was trimmed by 5 bases and V by 8 bases; bases with no gene match: 17. The CDR3 is 16 residues long. CDR1 and CDR2 from the germline V gene are MNHEY and SVGEGT. The CDR3 DNA reads as TGTGCCAGCTGTTCGAGAGAAGGGGGCAGGGAGACTGAAGCTTTCTTT. This translates into CASCSREGGRETEAFF.

This rearrangement joins TRBV10-3 to TRBJ1-5; D is uncertain. Trimming left V 2 bases short and J 3 bases short, with 8 bases between. The CDR3 runs to 14 residues. Germline CDR1 is ENHRY and CDR2 is SYGVKD. The CDR3 spells CAISEAGDNQPQHF. The DNA for the CDR3 is TGTGCCATCAGTGAGGCAGGCGACAATCAGCCCCAGCATTTT.

The chain joins TRBV27 to TRBJ2-4; a weak D match, TRBD2 (6 bases). The CDR3 length is 15 residues. V was pared by 5 bases and J by 1 base, with 12 bases between. The germline V gene has CDR1 MNHEY and CDR2 SMNVEV (reference sequence). CDR3 sequence reads: CASSEGLLAKNIQYF. CDR3 DNA sequence: TGTGCCAGCAGTGAGGGACTTTTGGCCAAAAACATTCAGTACTTC.

CDR3 protein: CASSTLRPPGNTIYF. The CDR3 DNA reads as TGTGCCAGTAGTACCCTGCGCCCACCTGGAAACACCATATATTTT. The V and J genes are TRBV19 and TRBJ1-3; D not resolved. Germline CDR1 is LNHDA and CDR2 is SQIVND (reference sequence). Deletions cut 4 bases from V and 2 bases from J, with 12 bases between. The CDR3 totals 15 residues.

This clonotype was seen a handful of times. This chain joins TRBV4-2 and TRBJ2-3; possibly TRBD1 for D (6 bases). Trimming cost V 0 bases and J 6 bases, with 13 bases left between them. The CDR3 sequence is 15 residues long. The germline V gene has CDR1 LGHNA and CDR2 YNFKEQ. The CDR3 region is CASSQDLNRADTQYF. The DNA for the CDR3 is TGTGCCAGCAGCCAAGATTTGAACAGGGCGGATACGCAGTATTTT.

This clonotype was seen only a few times. CDR3 sequence (DNA): TGTGCCAGCAGTAAGACAGGGGGAAGTTATGGCTACACCTTC. As protein: CASSKTGGSYGYTF. The chain recombines TRBV7-2 with TRBJ1-2, with 9 bases aligning to TRBD1. Germline trimming cut 6 bases from V and 5 bases from J; bases unmatched to any gene: 7. This CDR3 spans 14 amino acids. The germline gives CDR1 SGHTA, CDR2 FQGNSA.

This chain connects TRBV7-3 to TRBJ2-5, with 7 bases matching TRBD2. The CDR3 has 17 amino acids. CDR1 SGHTA and CDR2 FQGTGA come from the germline V gene. V shed 5 bases and J 5 bases; nucleotides not matched to a gene: 17. The CDR3, as DNA: TGTGCCAGCAGCCCGGGCCTTAGCGGGTTCTTCCCGGAGACCCAGTACTTC. It yields the protein CASSPGLSGFFPETQYF.

J is TRBJ2-1 and V is TRBV7-8; a weak D match, TRBD2 (6 bases). Germline V gene sequence: CDR1 SGHVS, CDR2 FQNEAQ. The CDR3 totals 13 residues. Trimming removed 2 bases at V and 12 bases at J, with 14 bases between. The CDR3 here is CASSLTGSYGQFF. The CDR3 DNA reads as TGTGCCAGCAGCTTAACCGGGAGTTATGGGCAGTTCTTC.

V is TRBV18 and J is TRBJ2-1; D remains unclear. This CDR3 comprises 12 residues. The germline gives CDR1 KGHSH, CDR2 LQKENI. Trimming cost V 6 bases and J 5 bases, with 8 bases left between them. This CDR3 reads CASSSQHNEQFF. In DNA, the CDR3 is TGTGCCAGCTCGAGTCAACACAATGAGCAGTTCTTC.

The chain uses TRBV12-3 or TRBV12-4 and TRBJ2-3, with 9 nucleotides matching TRBD2. The CDR3 spans 17 residues. The J segment lost 2 bases and the V segment lost 7 bases, leaving 13 bases of the junction unmatched. The CDR3 here is CASTTKRLAEFTDTQYF. The CDR3 DNA is TGTGCCAGCACGACTAAACGACTAGCGGAGTTCACAGATACGCAGTATTTT.